The clone carrying this TCR beta chain was recorded a few times. The antigen remains unidentified. A J-beta primer mix and a sample-barcoded 5' primer were used in a second PCR of about 7 to 11 cycles. Using its own MiXCR run on the 5' RACE reads, TCRdb lists one record per CDR3 protein. This sample has about 630,000 distinct CDR3 sequences; around 20% occur once, and the top ten carry 3% to 4.5%. Donors were systemically healthy Caucasian individuals from Russia aged about 6 to 90 years. These data belong to a study of blood T cells in healthy people across ages. CDR1 and CDR2 (germline): SGDLS, YYNGEE. V lost 2 bases to trimming and J lost 6 bases; unmatched junction nucleotides: 9. This CDR3 spans 16 amino acids. General observations from the study: There was a strong correlation between TCR beta diversity and naive T cell percentage.

The sequenced sample was blood. The sequence derives from a man between 65 and 85 years old in good health. V usage is TRBV9 and J usage is TRBJ2-2, with TRBD1 identical over 8 bases. This CDR3 reads CASSVLDRALAGELFF. For the CDR3, the DNA is TGTGCCAGCAGCGTCCTGGACAGGGCTCTCGCCGGGGAGCTGTTTTTT.